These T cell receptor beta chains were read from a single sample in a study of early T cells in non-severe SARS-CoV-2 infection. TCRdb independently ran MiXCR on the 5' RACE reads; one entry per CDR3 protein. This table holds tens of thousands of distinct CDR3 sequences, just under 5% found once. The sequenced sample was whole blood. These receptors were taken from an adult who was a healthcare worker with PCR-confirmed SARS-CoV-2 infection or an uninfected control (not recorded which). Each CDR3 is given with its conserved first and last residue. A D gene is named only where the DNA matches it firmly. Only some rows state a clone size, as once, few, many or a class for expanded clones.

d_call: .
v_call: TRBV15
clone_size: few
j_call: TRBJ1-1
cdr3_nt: TGTGCCACCAGCGGAGGTATAATCACGAACACTGAAGCTTTCTTT
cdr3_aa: CATSGGIITNTEAFF

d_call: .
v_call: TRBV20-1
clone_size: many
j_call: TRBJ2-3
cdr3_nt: TGCAGTGCAACCGAAGGGACGGACGCCCCAGATACGCAGTATTTT
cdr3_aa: CSATEGTDAPDTQYF

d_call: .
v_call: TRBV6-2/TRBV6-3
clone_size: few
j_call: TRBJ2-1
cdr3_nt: TGTGCCAGCTATAACCCAGGCAATGAGCAGTTCTTC
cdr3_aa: CASYNPGNEQFF

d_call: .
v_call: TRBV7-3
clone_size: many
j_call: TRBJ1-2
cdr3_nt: TGTGCCAGCAGCTCTGGAGGTGGTGGCTACACCTTC
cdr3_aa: CASSSGGGGYTF

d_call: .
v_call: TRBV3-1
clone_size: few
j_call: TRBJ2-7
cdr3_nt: TGTGCCAGCAGCCGGCGGCTGGGAACTTTAACCTACGAGCAGTACTTC
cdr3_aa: CASSRRLGTLTYEQYF

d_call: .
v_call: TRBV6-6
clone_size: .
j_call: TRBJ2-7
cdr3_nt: TGTGCCAGCAGTTTTTTGGGGTCCTACGAGCAGTACTTC
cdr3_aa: CASSFLGSYEQYF

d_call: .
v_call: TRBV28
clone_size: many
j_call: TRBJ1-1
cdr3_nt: TGTGCCAGCAGTAAGACGGGAAACACTGAAGCTTTCTTT
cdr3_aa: CASSKTGNTEAFF

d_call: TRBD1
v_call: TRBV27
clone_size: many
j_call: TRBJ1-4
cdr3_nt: TGTGCCAGCAGTCCCCCGGGCAGGGGGCGAGAAAAACTGTTTTTT
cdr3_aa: CASSPPGRGREKLFF

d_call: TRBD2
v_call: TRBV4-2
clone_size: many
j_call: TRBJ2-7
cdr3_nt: TGTGCCAGCAGCCAAGGACTAGCGGTCTCCTACGAGCAGTACTTC
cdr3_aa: CASSQGLAVSYEQYF

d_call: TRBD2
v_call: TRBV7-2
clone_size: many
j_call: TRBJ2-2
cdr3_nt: TGTGCCAGCAGCCGCGGACTAGCGTCCGGGGAGCTGTTTTTT
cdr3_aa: CASSRGLASGELFF

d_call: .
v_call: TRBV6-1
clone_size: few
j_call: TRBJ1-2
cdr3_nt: TGTGCCAGCAGTGCATCTAACTATGGCTACACCTTC
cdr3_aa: CASSASNYGYTF

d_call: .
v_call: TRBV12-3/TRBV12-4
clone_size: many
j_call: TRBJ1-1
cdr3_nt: TGTGCCAGCAGACGAACAGAGCCGAACACTGAAGCTTTCTTT
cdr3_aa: CASRRTEPNTEAFF